The subject of this entry is one TCR beta chain. Patients from Seattle were sampled longitudinally, starting during active infection. These data are taken from a study of blood T cell repertoires in COVID-19. Looking at the study overall: Sites across the United States, Italy and Spain contributed samples from acute and convalescent COVID-19. In each case, the material was cDNA or gDNA derived from T cells, B-cell-depleted T cells, or PBMCs.

The CDR3 is 14 residues long. Germline values: CDR1 MNHNS, CDR2 SASEGT. V gave up 3 bases and J gave up 3 bases, with 8 bases separating them. Original handling: From reference gene primer amplification, estimates of nucleated cell counts were derived. TCRdb's table, derived via immunoSEQ multiplex PCR, lists solely in-frame clones and lacks some. V, J and clone size reflect that table, while D and trimming were determined from the DNA. This sample has 25,000 to 35,000 clones; about 92% occur once, and the top ten carry approximately 0.88%. The receptor was isolated from an older woman with COVID-19, enrolled during active disease. The V and J genes are TRBV6-1 and TRBJ1-4, with no clear D. Material: peripheral blood. In DNA form, the CDR3 reads TGTGCCAGCAGTGATCCCCCGGCTAATGAAAAACTGTTTTTT. This codes for CASSDPPANEKLFF.